The clone carrying this T cell receptor (beta chain) appeared once. These data are taken from a study of control samples from healthy donors and cancer patients. The protocol was immunoSEQ multiplex PCR, while the TCRdb copy is restricted to in-frame clones and leaves out a portion. The table includes about 110,000 clones, just under 85% detected once. Trimming pared 0 bases from V and 0 bases from J, leaving 9 bases between. The length of the CDR3 is 16 residues. Germline CDR1 and CDR2: SGHNT and YYREEE (reference sequence). This receptor was obtained from a young man in good health. This chain joins TRBV5-4 and TRBJ1-4, with no clear D. Sequenced material: blood. CDR3 DNA sequence: TGTGCCAGCAGCTTGGCTGGGAGTGCAACTAATGAAAAACTGTTTTTT. This gives the protein CASSLAGSATNEKLFF.